Only a few counts were recorded for the clone carrying this T cell receptor beta chain. The data derive from a study of CD8 T cells in ankylosing spondylitis. The TCR beta libraries were generated through quantitative 5'-RACE incorporating molecular barcodes. TCRdb processed the 5' RACE reads anew with MiXCR; each CDR3 protein has one entry. Here the sample spans 150,000 to 200,000 distinct CDR3 sequences, about 18% being singletons. V lost 6 bases, J lost 0 bases, and 5 bases stayed unmatched. Germline V gene lookup returns CDR1 LNHDA and CDR2 SQIVND (reference sequence). The CDR3 runs 15 residues. The source is a male donor with ankylosing spondylitis or in good health (not recorded which). Sequencing was done on a sample of blood, either unsorted or a sorted T cell fraction (not recorded which). The chain joins TRBV19 to TRBJ1-5; 7 bases fit TRBD1. CDR3 region: CASRPGQLSNQPQHF. CDR3 DNA sequence: TGTGCCAGTAGGCCGGGACAGCTTAGCAATCAGCCCCAGCATTTT.